These 9 T cell receptor beta chains were all obtained from the same sample, sequenced in a study of CD8+CD57+ T cells in acquired aplastic anemia. For CDR3 and TCR beta VDJ profiling, genomic DNA was the template used. MiXCR, run by TCRdb on the reads, gives a single entry per CDR3 protein. Of about 210,000 distinct CDR3 sequences listed, roughly 33% are singletons. Material for sequencing was sorted CD4+, CD8+, or CD8+CD57+ T cells (not recorded which) from PBMCs. Every receptor here comes from a human donor in good health, serving as a control.

About this clonotype: A much larger clone is a single base away; this may be a read error. This chain joins TRBV7-3 and TRBJ2-3; 7 bases are a match to TRBD2. After removal of 1 base from V and 4 bases from J, the junction contained 5 bases not matched to a gene. The length of the CDR3 is 15 residues. The germline V gene has CDR1 SGHTA and CDR2 FQGTGA. The CDR3 DNA reads TGTGCCAGCAGCTTAATGGCGGGAGAGGCAGATACGCAGTATTTT. Translation: CASSLMAGEADTQYF.

This clonotype was recorded many times. V usage is TRBV10-3 and J usage is TRBJ1-1; tentatively, D is TRBD1 (5 bases). The V gene's germline CDR1 is ENHRY and CDR2 SYGVKD. The CDR3 length is 16 residues. V shed 2 bases and J shed 0 bases, with 13 bases lying between them. The CDR3: CAISEPQGLLNTEAFF. Here the CDR3 DNA reads TGTGCCATCAGTGAGCCTCAGGGCCTACTGAACACTGAAGCTTTCTTT.

The rearrangement joins TRBV11-2 to TRBJ2-6; D is undetermined. From germline, CDR1 is SGHAT and CDR2 FQNNGV. Trimming took off 6 bases at V and 2 bases at J, with 14 bases between the two ends. The CDR3 extends over 16 amino acids. Here the CDR3 reads CASSSSRLAGANVLTF. The CDR3 coding sequence is TGTGCCAGCAGTTCCTCTCGACTGGCTGGGGCCAACGTCCTGACTTTC.

This clonotype was counted ten times or more. The rearrangement links TRBV6-1 to TRBJ2-7; D may correspond to TRBD1 or TRBD2 (5 bases each). V was trimmed by 6 bases and J by 2 bases, leaving 17 bases between them. This CDR3 has 15 residues. Per the germline V gene, CDR1 is MNHNS and CDR2 is SASEGT. CDR3 in DNA: TGTGCCAGCAGGCCCCGGAGGACATCCACCTACGAGCAGTACTTC. Translated, it gives CASRPRRTSTYEQYF.

This clonotype was detected many times. V gene TRBV2 combines with J gene TRBJ1-6; TRBD1 agrees at 9 bases. CDR3 length: 14 residues. Germline-derived CDR1 and CDR2 are SNHLY and FYNNEI. V lost 6 bases and J lost 8; bases outside the gene matches: 5. Here the CDR3 reads CASRGGQGDSPLHF. The DNA for the CDR3 is TGTGCCAGCAGAGGGGGACAGGGAGATTCACCCCTCCACTTT.

In this sample, this clonotype turned up many times. V is TRBV7-2 and J is TRBJ1-5; no reliable D call. CDR1 SGHTA and CDR2 FQGNSA come from the germline V gene. Trimming cost V 2 bases and J 0 bases, with 5 bases left between them. This CDR3 spans 14 amino acids. In DNA, the CDR3 is TGTGCCAGCAGCTTATTTTATAGCAATCAGCCCCAGCATTTT. Residues: CASSLFYSNQPQHF.

This clonotype was seen more than once but under ten times. The rearrangement uses TRBV12-3 or TRBV12-4 and TRBJ2-7; TRBD1 is a possible D gene (6 bases). Trimming took off 7 bases at V and 5 bases at J, with 15 bases between the two ends. The CDR3 sequence is 13 residues long. CDR3 bases: TGTGCCAGCAAAGAAGGACAGACCAACGAGCAGTACTTC. Translation: CASKEGQTNEQYF.

The rearrangement uses TRBV10-3 and TRBJ1-6; D possibly corresponds to TRBD1 (6 bases). Trimming removed 3 bases from V and 4 bases from J, with 10 bases in between. This CDR3 comprises 15 residues. Germline lookup yields CDR1 ENHRY and CDR2 SYGVKD. The CDR3 DNA sequence: TGTGCCATCAGTGACGAGGGGGTTTATAATTCACCCCTCCACTTT. Translation gives CAISDEGVYNSPLHF.

A few counts support this clonotype. V and J are TRBV5-1 and TRBJ1-2; weak D call: TRBD1 (6 bases). Germline CDR1 SGHRS, CDR2 YFSETQ. Trimming removed 4 bases at V and 8 bases at J, with 24 bases between. The CDR3 has 16 residues. CDR3 in DNA: TGCGCCAGCAGCCTTGAACGAACTTATTCCCAGGGGGGCTACACCTTC. It specifies CASSLERTYSQGGYTF.